This entry lists 15 T cell receptor beta chains sequenced from one sample in a study of blood T cell repertoires in COVID-19. The method was immunoSEQ multiplex PCR; TCRdb's version includes in-frame clones alone and lacks a portion of them. The sample lists around 400,000 clones, just under 90% seen once, with 1.5% to 2% in the top ten. The material sequenced was PBMCs or T cells enriched from blood (not recorded which). The receptors stem from a woman aged 25 to 39 who had recovered from COVID-19.

The chain is built from TRBV19 and TRBJ1-5, with D possibly being TRBD1 (5 bases). The germline V gene encodes CDR1 LNHDA and CDR2 SQIVND (reference sequence). There are 17 residues in the CDR3. V lost 6 bases and J 2 bases, leaving 20 bases between the germline ends. The CDR3 DNA follows: TGTGCCAGTAGCAACGCACCTGGGACGGGAGGCAATCAGCCCCAGCATTTT. Translating gives CASSNAPGTGGNQPQHF.

The chain employs TRBV4-1 and TRBJ2-1; D perhaps matches TRBD2 (6 bases). The germline V gene has CDR1 MGHRA and CDR2 YSYEKL. The germline V and J ends were trimmed by 0 bases and 6 bases, with 15 bases remaining between them. There are 16 residues in the CDR3. CDR3 nucleotide sequence: TGCGCCAGCAGCCAAGATCGGGAACTAGCCGGCAATGAGCAGTTCTTC. This codes for CASSQDRELAGNEQFF.

The chain carries TRBV3-1 (or the pseudogene TRBV3-2) and TRBJ2-1, with 9 bases identical to TRBD2. V lost 4 bases and J lost 4; bases outside the gene matches: 14. The CDR3 is 18 residues long. CDR1 is LGHDT and CDR2 is YNNKEL in the germline V gene (reference sequence). The CDR3 region has the DNA TGTGCCAGCAGCCCTCGTGTATGGGTAGCGGGAGTTTACAATGAGCAGTTCTTC. This gives the protein CASSPRVWVAGVYNEQFF.

V and J are TRBV19 and TRBJ1-1; possible D gene TRBD1, 6 bases. Germline CDR1 and CDR2: LNHDA and SQIVND (reference sequence). The V gene lost 5 bases and the J gene lost 9 bases, with 19 bases spanning the gap. CDR3 size: 14 residues. CDR3 residues: CASSEQRGGGKAFF. The CDR3, as DNA: TGTGCCAGTAGTGAGCAACGAGGGGGGGGAAAAGCTTTCTTT.

The gene calls are TRBV19 and TRBJ2-2; the D gene is possibly TRBD2 (5 bases). The CDR3 spans 16 residues. The germline V and J ends were trimmed by 11 bases and 1 base, with 20 bases remaining between them. CDR1 is LNHDA and CDR2 is SQIVND in the germline V gene (reference sequence). This CDR3 reads CAASPQQIRNTGELFF. The DNA of the CDR3 is TGTGCCGCTAGCCCCCAGCAGATAAGGAACACCGGGGAGCTGTTTTTT.

The chain couples TRBV7-2 to TRBJ2-5; possible D gene TRBD2, 5 bases. This CDR3 is built from 13 residues. CDR1 is SGHTA, CDR2 FQGNSA, per germline. Trimming removed 1 base at V and 4 bases at J, with 7 bases between. The DNA for the CDR3 is TGTGCCAGCAGCTTAGGAGGGCCAGAGACCCAGTACTTC. Its protein product is CASSLGGPETQYF.

This chain links TRBV6-4 with TRBJ1-2; TRBD1 matches 8 bases. Germline V lookup: CDR1 MRHNA, CDR2 SNTAGT. Unmatched junction bases numbered 5, after V lost 5 bases and J lost 3 bases. CDR3 length equals 14 residues. CDR3 amino acids: CASSPGQGYYGYTF. CDR3 coding DNA: TGTGCCAGCAGTCCCGGACAGGGATACTATGGCTACACCTTC.

The V and J genes are TRBV5-4 and TRBJ2-1; 8 bases map to TRBD2. This CDR3 comprises 17 residues. J was trimmed by 2 bases and V by 0 bases; bases with no gene match: 7. Germline values: CDR1 SGHNT, CDR2 YYREEE (reference sequence). The CDR3 loop reads CASSLAFGGAPYNEQFF. The CDR3 DNA follows: TGTGCCAGCAGCTTGGCCTTCGGGGGGGCGCCCTACAATGAGCAGTTCTTC.

The J gene is TRBJ1-6, the V gene TRBV28; 8 bases are shared with TRBD1. Germline assignment: CDR1 MDHEN and CDR2 SYDVKM. This CDR3 spans 15 amino acids. V lost 7 bases to trimming and J lost 5 bases; unmatched junction nucleotides: 7. CDR3 in amino acids: CASTPGGQDNSPLHF. In nucleotides, the CDR3 is TGTGCCAGCACCCCTGGGGGACAGGATAATTCACCCCTCCACTTT.

This clone appeared a single time. This chain joins TRBV28 and TRBJ1-4; D gene ambiguous. V was shortened by 7 bases and J by 4 bases, with 13 bases between the two germline ends. The CDR3 spans 14 residues. Germline lookup yields CDR1 MDHEN and CDR2 SYDVKM. CDR3 loop: CASTVERFNEKLFF. As DNA, the CDR3 is TGTGCCAGCACGGTAGAGCGTTTTAATGAAAAACTGTTTTTT.

The V and J genes are TRBV9 and TRBJ2-3, with TRBD2 identical over 7 bases. V lost 0 bases to trimming and J lost 6 bases; unmatched junction nucleotides: 4. The germline V gene encodes CDR1 SGDLS and CDR2 YYNGEE. The CDR3 spans 14 residues. In nucleotides, the CDR3 is TGTGCCAGCAGCGTAGAACTAGCGTCTGATACGCAGTATTTT. This gives the protein CASSVELASDTQYF.

The rearrangement joins TRBV13 to TRBJ2-5; possible D gene TRBD2, 6 bases. The V end was cut by 5 bases, the J end by 5 bases, with 9 bases between. CDR1 and CDR2 from the germline V gene are PRHDT and FYEKMQ (reference sequence). This CDR3 has 12 residues. Here the CDR3 reads CASSERAETQYF. In DNA, the CDR3 is TGTGCCAGCAGCGAGCGGGCGGAGACCCAGTACTTC.

This sequence joins TRBV3-1 (or the pseudogene TRBV3-2) and TRBJ2-7; TRBD2 aligns across 10 bases. This CDR3 comprises 16 residues. The V gene end was trimmed by 0 bases and the J gene end by 5 bases; junction bases not matched to a gene: 7. Germline CDR1 LGHDT, CDR2 YNNKEL (reference sequence). The CDR3 spells CASSQDGLAGAHEQYF. The CDR3 DNA follows: TGTGCCAGCAGCCAAGATGGGCTAGCGGGAGCTCACGAGCAGTACTTC.

V is TRBV19 and J is TRBJ1-1; D unclear. The CDR3 extends over 10 amino acids. Trimming cost V 9 bases and J 1 base, with 3 bases left between them. Germline V gene sequence: CDR1 LNHDA, CDR2 SQIVND (reference sequence). CDR3 loop: CASRNTEAFF. DNA of the CDR3: TGTGCCAGCCGGAACACTGAAGCTTTCTTT. Drawing the rest from reference TRBV19 and TRBJ1-1, the complete variable domain is DGGITQSPKYLFRKEGQNVTLSCEQNLNHDAMYWYRQDPGQGLRLIYYSQIVNDFQKGDIAEGYSVSREKKESFPLTVTSAQKNPTAFYLCASRNTEAFFGQGTRLTVV.

This chain links TRBV15 with TRBJ1-1; D ambiguous. V lost 0 bases and J 11 bases, leaving 16 bases between the germline ends. Germline CDR1 is LNHNV and CDR2 is YYDKDF (reference sequence). The CDR3 contains 14 residues. The CDR3 loop is CATSRDKTTTRAFF. The CDR3 DNA sequence: TGTGCCACCAGCAGAGATAAGACAACCACACGGGCTTTCTTT.